These 5 T cell receptor beta chains share one sample of origin, sequenced in a study of CD8 T cells in ankylosing spondylitis. TCRdb re-analysed the 5' RACE reads in MiXCR, keeping a single row per CDR3 protein. The data show approximately 100,000 distinct CDR3 sequences, 8% to 10% seen once. The sample consisted of blood, either unsorted or a sorted T cell fraction (not recorded which). The receptors were gathered from a male donor with ankylosing spondylitis or in good health (not recorded which).

This clonotype was recorded many times. The chain is built from TRBV27 and TRBJ1-4; a weak D match, TRBD1 (5 bases). In germline, CDR1 is MNHEY, CDR2 SMNVEV (reference sequence). V was cut by 6 bases and J by 4 bases, with 12 bases left in between. This CDR3 has 14 residues. The CDR3 loop is CASSLGRFNEKLFF. Here the CDR3 DNA reads TGTGCCAGCAGCCTGGGACGTTTTAATGAAAAACTGTTTTTT. The whole variable domain, remainder taken from reference TRBV27 and TRBJ1-4, is EAQVTQNPRYLITVTGKKLTVTCSQNMNHEYMSWYRQDPGLGLRQIYYSMNVEVTDKGDVPEGYKVSRKEKRNFPLILESPSPNQTSLYFCASSLGRFNEKLFFGSGTQLSVL.

At least ten counts were recorded for this clonotype. V usage is TRBV6-2 or TRBV6-3 and J usage is TRBJ2-5; 7 bases map to TRBD1. Germline assignment: CDR1 MNHEY and CDR2 SVGEGT. The CDR3 has 16 residues. J gave up 4 bases and V 2 bases, and 10 bases lay outside the gene matches. The CDR3 region has the DNA TGTGCCAGCAGTTACCATCAGGGACAGAAACTAGAGACCCAGTACTTC. Translation gives CASSYHQGQKLETQYF.

This clonotype was found many times. The junction departs from germline at one end; a sequencing error may be responsible. The CDR3 sequence is CTSSVEPGYEQFF. The DNA for the CDR3 is TGTACCAGCAGCGTAGAACCGGGCTATGAGCAGTTCTTC. V gene TRBV9 combines with J gene TRBJ2-1; D is unclear. This CDR3 comprises 13 residues. Germline values: CDR1 SGDLS, CDR2 YYNGEE. The full variable domain, rest sourced from reference TRBV9 and TRBJ2-1, is DSGVTQTPKHLITATGQRVTLRCSPRSGDLSVYWYQQSLDQGLQFLIQYYNGEERAKGNILERFSAQQFPDLHSELNLSSLELGDSALYFCTSSVEPGYEQFFGPGTRLTVL.

The V and J genes are TRBV6-2 or TRBV6-3 and TRBJ2-1, with D possibly being TRBD2 (6 bases). This CDR3 region has 16 residues. Per the germline V gene, CDR1 is MNHEY and CDR2 is SVGEGT. Trimming removed 2 bases at V and 5 bases at J, with 16 bases between. The CDR3, as DNA: TGTGCCAGCAGTTACCCTACTAGCAGGGCCGACAATGAGCAGTTCTTC. It yields the protein CASSYPTSRADNEQFF.

In its sample, this clonotype was seen many times. The chain couples TRBV4-2 to TRBJ1-1, with a weak D call TRBD1 (5 bases). This CDR3 contains 13 residues. V was shortened by 2 bases and J by 6 bases, with 10 bases between the two germline ends. Germline CDR1 reads LGHNA; CDR2 reads YNFKEQ. The CDR3 sequence is CASSQSRVAEAFF. The CDR3 DNA is TGTGCCAGCAGCCAAAGCAGGGTGGCTGAAGCTTTCTTT.